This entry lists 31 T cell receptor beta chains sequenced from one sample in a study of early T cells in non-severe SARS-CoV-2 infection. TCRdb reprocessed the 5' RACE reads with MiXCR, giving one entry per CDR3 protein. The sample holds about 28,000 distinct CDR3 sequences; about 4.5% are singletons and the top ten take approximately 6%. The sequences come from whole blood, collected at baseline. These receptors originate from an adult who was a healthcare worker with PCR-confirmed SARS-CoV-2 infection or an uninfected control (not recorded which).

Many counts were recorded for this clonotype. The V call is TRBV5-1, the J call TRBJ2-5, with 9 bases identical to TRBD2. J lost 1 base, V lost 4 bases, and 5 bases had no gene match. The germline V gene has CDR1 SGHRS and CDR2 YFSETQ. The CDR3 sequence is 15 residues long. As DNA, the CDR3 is TGCGCCAGCAGCCCCCCGACTAGCGGCCAAGAGACCCAGTACTTC. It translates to CASSPPTSGQETQYF.

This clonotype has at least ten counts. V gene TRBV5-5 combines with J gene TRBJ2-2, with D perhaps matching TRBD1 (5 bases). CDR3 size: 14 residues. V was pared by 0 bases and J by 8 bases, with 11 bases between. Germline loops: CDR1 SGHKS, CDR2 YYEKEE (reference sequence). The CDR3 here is CASSLGQGTGELFF. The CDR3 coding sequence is TGTGCCAGCAGCTTGGGCCAGGGAACGGGGGAGCTGTTTTTT.

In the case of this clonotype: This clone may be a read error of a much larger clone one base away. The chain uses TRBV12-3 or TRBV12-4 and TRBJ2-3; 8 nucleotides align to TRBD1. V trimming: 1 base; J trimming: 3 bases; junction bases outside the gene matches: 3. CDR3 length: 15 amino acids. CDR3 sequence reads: CASSLGDRRTDTQYF. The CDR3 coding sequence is TGTGCCAGCAGTTTAGGGGACAGGAGAACAGATACGCAGTATTTT.

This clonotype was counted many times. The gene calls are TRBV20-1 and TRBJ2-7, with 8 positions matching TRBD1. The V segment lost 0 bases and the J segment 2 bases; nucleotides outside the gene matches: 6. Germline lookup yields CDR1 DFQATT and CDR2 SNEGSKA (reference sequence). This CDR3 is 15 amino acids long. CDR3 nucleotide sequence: TGCAGTGCTAGAGATCGAAACAGGGGGGCCTACGAGCAGTACTTC. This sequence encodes CSARDRNRGAYEQYF.

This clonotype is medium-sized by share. The CDR3 loop is CSARESGGKQFF. The CDR3 nucleotides are TGCAGTGCTAGAGAGTCTGGGGGTAAGCAGTTCTTC. The V call is TRBV20-1, the J call TRBJ2-1, with D perhaps assigned TRBD1 or TRBD2 (5 bases each). The CDR3 length is 12 residues. V was shortened by 0 bases and J by 11 bases, with 11 bases between the two germline ends. Germline V CDR1 and CDR2: DFQATT, SNEGSKA (reference sequence).

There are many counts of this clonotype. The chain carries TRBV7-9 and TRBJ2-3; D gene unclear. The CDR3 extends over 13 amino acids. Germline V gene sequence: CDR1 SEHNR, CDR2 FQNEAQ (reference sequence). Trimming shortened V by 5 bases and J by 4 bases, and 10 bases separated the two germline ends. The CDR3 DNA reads TGTGCCAGCAGCCCCCCCCCTGCAGATACGCAGTATTTT. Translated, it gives CASSPPPADTQYF.

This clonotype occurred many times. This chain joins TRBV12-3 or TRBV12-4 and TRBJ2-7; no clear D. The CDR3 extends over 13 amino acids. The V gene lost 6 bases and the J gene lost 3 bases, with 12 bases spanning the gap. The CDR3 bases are TGTGCCAGCAGCCCGCCCAACAGCTACGAGCAGTACTTC. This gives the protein CASSPPNSYEQYF.

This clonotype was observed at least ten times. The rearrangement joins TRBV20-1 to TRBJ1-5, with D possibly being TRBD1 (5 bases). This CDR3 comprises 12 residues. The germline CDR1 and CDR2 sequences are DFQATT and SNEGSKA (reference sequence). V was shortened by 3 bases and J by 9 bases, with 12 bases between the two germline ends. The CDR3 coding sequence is TGCAGTGCTAGTTCAGGGACGGGGCCCCAGCATTTT. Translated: CSASSGTGPQHF.

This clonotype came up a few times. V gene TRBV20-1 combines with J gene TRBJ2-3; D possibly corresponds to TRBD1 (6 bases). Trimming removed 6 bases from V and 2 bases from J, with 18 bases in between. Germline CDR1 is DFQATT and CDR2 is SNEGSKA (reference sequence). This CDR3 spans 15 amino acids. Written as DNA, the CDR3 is TGCAGTGCGACCCGGACAGCTACAATCACAGATACGCAGTATTTT. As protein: CSATRTATITDTQYF.

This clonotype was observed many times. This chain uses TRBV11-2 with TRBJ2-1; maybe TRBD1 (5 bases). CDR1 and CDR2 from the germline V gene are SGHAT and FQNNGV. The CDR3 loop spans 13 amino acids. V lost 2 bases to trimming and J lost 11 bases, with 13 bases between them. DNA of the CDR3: TGTGCCAGCAGCTTATTTTGGGGCTATCAGCAGTTCTTC. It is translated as CASSLFWGYQQFF. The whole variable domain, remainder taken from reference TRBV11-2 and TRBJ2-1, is EAGVAQSPRYKIIEKRQSVAFWCNPISGHATLYWYQQILGQGPKLLIQFQNNGVVDDSQLPKDRFSAERLKGVDSTLKIQPAKLEDSAVYLCASSLFWGYQQFFGPGTRLTVL.

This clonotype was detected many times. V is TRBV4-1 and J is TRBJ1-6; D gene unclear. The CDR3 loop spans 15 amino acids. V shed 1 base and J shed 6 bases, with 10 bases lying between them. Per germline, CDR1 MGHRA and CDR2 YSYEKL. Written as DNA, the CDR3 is TGCGCCAGCAGCCAAGTTGGCAGTTTTAATTCACCCCTCCACTTT. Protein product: CASSQVGSFNSPLHF.

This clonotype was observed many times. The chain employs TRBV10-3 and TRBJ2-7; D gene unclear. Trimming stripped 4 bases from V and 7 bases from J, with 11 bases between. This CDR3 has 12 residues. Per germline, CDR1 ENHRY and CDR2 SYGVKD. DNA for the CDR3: TGTGCCATCAGTGGGCCCACTGGGGAGCAGTACTTC. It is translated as CAISGPTGEQYF.

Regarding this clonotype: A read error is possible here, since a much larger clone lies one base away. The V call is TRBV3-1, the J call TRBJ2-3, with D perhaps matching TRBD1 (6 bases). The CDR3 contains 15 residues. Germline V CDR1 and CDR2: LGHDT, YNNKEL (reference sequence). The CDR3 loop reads CASNQPGHGIDTQYF. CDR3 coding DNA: TGTGCCAGCAACCAACCGGGACACGGCATAGATACGCAGTATTTT.

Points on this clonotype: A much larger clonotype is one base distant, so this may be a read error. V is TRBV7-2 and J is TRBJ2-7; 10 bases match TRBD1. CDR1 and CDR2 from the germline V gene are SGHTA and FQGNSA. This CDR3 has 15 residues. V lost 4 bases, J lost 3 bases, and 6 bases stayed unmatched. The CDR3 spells CTSSSPTGGHYEQYF. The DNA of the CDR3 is TGTACCAGCAGCTCCCCGACAGGGGGCCACTACGAGCAGTACTTC.

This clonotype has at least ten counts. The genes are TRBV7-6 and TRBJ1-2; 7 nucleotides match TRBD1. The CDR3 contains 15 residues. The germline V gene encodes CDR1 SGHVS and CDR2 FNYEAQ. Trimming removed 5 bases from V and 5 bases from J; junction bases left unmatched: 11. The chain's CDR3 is CASSMEGAAGYGYTF. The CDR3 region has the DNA TGTGCCAGCAGCATGGAGGGGGCGGCAGGATATGGCTACACCTTC.

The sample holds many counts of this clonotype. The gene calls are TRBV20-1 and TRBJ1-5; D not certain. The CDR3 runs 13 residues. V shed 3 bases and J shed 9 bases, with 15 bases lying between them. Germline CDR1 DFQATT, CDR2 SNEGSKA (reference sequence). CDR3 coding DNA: TGCAGTGCTAGTTCCGGTGAGATCGGGCCCCAGCATTTT. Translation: CSASSGEIGPQHF.

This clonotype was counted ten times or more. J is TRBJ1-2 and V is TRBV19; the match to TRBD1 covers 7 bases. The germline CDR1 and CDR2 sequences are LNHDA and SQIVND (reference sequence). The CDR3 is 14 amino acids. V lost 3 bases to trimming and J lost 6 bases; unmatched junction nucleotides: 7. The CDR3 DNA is TGTGCCAGTAGTATCCTACAGGGGATTCATGGCTACACCTTC. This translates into CASSILQGIHGYTF.

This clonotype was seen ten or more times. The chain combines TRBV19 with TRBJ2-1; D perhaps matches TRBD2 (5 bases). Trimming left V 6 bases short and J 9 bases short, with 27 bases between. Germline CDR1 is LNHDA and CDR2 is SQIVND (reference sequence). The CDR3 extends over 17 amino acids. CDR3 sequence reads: CASRPYYPSPVAGEQFF. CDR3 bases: TGTGCCAGTAGGCCCTATTATCCTAGCCCAGTAGCCGGTGAGCAGTTCTTC.

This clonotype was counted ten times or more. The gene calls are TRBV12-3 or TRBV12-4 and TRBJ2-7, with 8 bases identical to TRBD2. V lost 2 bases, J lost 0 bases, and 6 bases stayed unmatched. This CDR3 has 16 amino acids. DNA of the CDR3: TGTGCCAGCAGTTTATGGGGCGGGGGGAGCTCCTACGAGCAGTACTTC. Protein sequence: CASSLWGGGSSYEQYF.

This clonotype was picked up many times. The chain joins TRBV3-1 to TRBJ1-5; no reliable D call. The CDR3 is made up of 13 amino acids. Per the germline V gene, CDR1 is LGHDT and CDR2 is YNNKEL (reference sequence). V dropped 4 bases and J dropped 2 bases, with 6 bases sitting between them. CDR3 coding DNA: TGTGCCAGCAGCCCCCCAGGCAATCAGCCCCAGCATTTT. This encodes CASSPPGNQPQHF.

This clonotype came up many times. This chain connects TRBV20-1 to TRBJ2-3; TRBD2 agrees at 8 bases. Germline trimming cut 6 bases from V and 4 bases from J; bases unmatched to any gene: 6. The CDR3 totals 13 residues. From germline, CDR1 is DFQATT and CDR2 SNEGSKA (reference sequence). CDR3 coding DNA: TGCAGTGCCCACCGGGGGGGCTCAGATACGCAGTATTTT. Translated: CSAHRGGSDTQYF.

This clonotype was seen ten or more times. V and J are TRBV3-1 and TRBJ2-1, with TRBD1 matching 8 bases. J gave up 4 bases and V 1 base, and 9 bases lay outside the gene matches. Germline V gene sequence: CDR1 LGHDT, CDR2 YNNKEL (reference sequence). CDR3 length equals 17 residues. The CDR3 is CASSQGEGGQVYNEQFF. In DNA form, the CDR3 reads TGTGCCAGCAGCCAAGGGGAAGGGGGACAGGTTTACAATGAGCAGTTCTTC.

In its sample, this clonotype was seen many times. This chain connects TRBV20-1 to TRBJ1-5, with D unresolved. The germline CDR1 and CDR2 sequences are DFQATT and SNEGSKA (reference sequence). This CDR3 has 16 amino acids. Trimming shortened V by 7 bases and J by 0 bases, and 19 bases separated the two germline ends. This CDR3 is CSVKRSSPYSNQPQHF. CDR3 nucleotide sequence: TGCAGTGTCAAAAGGAGCAGCCCTTATAGCAATCAGCCCCAGCATTTT.

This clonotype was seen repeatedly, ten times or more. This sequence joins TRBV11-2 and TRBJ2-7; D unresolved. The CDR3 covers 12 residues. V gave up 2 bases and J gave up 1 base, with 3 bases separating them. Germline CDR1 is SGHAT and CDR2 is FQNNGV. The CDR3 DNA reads TGTGCCAGCAGCTTACAATCCTACGAGCAGTACTTC. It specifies CASSLQSYEQYF.

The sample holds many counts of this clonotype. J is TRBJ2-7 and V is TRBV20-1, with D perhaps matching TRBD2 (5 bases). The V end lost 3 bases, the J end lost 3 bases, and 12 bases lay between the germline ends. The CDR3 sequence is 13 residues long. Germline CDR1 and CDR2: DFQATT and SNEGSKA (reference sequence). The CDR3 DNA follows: TGCAGTGCTAGGTTACGTGGGAGCTACGAGCAGTACTTC. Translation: CSARLRGSYEQYF.

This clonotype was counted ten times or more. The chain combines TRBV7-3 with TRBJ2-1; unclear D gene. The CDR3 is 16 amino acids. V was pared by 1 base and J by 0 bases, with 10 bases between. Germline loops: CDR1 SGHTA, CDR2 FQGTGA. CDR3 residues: CASSLIGHSSYNEQFF. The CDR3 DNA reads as TGTGCCAGCAGCTTAATAGGGCACAGCTCCTACAATGAGCAGTTCTTC.

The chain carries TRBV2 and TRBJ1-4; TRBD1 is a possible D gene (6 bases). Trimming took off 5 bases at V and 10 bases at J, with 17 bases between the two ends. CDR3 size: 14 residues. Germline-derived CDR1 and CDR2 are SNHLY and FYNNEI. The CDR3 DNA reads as TGTGCCAGCAGTTCCGACAGGCGACCTGGAAAACTGTTTTTT. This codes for CASSSDRRPGKLFF. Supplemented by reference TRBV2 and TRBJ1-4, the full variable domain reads EPEVTQTPSHQVTQMGQEVILRCVPISNHLYFYWYRQILGQKVEFLVSFYNNEISEKSEIFDDQFSVERPDGSNFTLKIRSTKLEDSAMYFCASSSDRRPGKLFFGSGTQLSVL.

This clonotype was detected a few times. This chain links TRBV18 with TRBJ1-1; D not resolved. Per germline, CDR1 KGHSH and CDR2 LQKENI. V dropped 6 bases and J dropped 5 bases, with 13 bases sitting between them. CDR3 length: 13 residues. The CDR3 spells CASSPGMGTEAFF. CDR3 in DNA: TGTGCCAGCTCCCCAGGAATGGGGACTGAAGCTTTCTTT. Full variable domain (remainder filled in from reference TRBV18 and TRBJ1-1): NAGVMQNPRHLVRRRGQEARLRCSPMKGHSHVYWYRQLPEEGLKFMVYLQKENIIDESGMPKERFSAEFPKEGPSILRIQQVVRGDSAAYFCASSPGMGTEAFFGQGTRLTVV.

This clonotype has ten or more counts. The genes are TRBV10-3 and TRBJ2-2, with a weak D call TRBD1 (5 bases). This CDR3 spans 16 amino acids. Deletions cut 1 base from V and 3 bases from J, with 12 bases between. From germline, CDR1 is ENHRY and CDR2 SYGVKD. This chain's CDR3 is CAISELGLGYTGELFF. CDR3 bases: TGTGCCATCAGTGAGTTGGGGCTTGGTTACACCGGGGAGCTGTTTTTT.

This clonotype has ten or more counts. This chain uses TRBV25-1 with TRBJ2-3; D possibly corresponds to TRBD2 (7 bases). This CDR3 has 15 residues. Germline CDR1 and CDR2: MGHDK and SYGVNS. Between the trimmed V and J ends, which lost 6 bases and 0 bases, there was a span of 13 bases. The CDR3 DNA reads TGTGCCAGCAGAAGGGGGGGAGAGAGCACAGATACGCAGTATTTT. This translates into CASRRGGESTDTQYF. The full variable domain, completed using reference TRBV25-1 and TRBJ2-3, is EADIYQTPRYLVIGTGKKITLECSQTMGHDKMYWYQQDPGMELHLIHYSYGVNSTEKGDLSSESTVSRIRTEHFPLTLESARPSHTSQYLCASRRGGESTDTQYFGPGTRLTVL.

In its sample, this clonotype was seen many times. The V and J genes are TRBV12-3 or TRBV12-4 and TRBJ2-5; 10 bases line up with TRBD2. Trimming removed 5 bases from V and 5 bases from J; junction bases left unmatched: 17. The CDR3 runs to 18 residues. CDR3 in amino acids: CASSPLAGGRKFWETQYF. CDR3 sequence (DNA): TGTGCCAGCAGTCCCTTAGCGGGAGGCCGAAAATTTTGGGAGACCCAGTACTTC.